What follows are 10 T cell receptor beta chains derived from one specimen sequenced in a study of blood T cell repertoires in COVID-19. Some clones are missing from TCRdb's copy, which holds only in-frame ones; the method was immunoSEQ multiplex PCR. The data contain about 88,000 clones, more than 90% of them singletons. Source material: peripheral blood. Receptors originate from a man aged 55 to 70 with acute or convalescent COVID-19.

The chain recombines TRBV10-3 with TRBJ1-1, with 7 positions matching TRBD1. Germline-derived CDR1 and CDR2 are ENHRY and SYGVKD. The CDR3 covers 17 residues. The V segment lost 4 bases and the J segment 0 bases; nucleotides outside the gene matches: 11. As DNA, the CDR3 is TGTGCCATCAGTGCCACCCCCCTACAGGGGATGAACACTGAAGCTTTCTTT. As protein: CAISATPLQGMNTEAFF.

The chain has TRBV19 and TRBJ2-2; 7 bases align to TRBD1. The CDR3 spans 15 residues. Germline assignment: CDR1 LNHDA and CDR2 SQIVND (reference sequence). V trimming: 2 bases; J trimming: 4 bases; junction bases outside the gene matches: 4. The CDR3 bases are TGTGCCAGTAGTATAACAGGGGCGGGCACCGGGGAGCTGTTTTTT. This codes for CASSITGAGTGELFF.

Here the CDR3 reads CASSETRTGKNLNTEAFF. CDR3 DNA sequence: TGTGCCAGCAGTGAGACACGGACAGGGAAAAATCTGAACACTGAAGCTTTCTTT. This chain connects TRBV25-1 to TRBJ1-1, with TRBD1 identical over 8 bases. The J segment lost 0 bases and the V segment lost 3 bases, leaving 12 bases of the junction unmatched. Germline assignment: CDR1 MGHDK and CDR2 SYGVNS. CDR3 size: 18 residues.

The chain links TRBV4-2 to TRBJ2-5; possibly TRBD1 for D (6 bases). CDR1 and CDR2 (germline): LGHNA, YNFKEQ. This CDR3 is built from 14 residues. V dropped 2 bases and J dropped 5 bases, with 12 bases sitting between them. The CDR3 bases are TGTGCCAGCAGCCAACTTGTTACAGGGGAGACCCAGTACTTC. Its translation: CASSQLVTGETQYF.

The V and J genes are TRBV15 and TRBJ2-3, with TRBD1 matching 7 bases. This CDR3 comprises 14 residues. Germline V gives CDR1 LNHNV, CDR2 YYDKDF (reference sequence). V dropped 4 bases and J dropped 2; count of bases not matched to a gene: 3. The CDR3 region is CATSIGTATDTQYF. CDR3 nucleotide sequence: TGTGCCACCAGCATCGGGACAGCCACAGATACGCAGTATTTT.

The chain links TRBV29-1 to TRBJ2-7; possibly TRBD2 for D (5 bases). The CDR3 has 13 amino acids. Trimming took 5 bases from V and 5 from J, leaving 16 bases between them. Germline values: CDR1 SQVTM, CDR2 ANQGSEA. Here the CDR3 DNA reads TGCAGCGTTCCCAAGGGAGCGACCCACGAGCAGTACTTC. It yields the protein CSVPKGATHEQYF.

This CDR3 reads CASSLDRLTYEQYF. The CDR3 DNA reads as TGTGCCAGCAGCTTAGATCGGTTAACCTACGAGCAGTACTTC. The chain has TRBV11-3 and TRBJ2-7; unclear D gene. This CDR3 comprises 14 residues. Germline V lookup: CDR1 SGHNT, CDR2 YENEEA. V lost 0 bases and J 2 bases, leaving 8 bases between the germline ends.

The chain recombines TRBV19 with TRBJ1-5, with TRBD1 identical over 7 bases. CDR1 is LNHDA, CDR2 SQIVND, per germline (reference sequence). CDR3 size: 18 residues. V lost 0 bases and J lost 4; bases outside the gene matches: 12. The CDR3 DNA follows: TGTGCCAGTAGTATAGATCAGGGCAGGGGGTCACCTAATCAGCCCCAGCATTTT. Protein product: CASSIDQGRGSPNQPQHF.

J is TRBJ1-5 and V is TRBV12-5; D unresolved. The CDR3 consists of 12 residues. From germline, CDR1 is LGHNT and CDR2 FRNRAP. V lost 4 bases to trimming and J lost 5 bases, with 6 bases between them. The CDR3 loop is CASGSNYQPQHF. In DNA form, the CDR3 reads TGTGCTAGTGGTTCAAACTATCAGCCCCAGCATTTT.

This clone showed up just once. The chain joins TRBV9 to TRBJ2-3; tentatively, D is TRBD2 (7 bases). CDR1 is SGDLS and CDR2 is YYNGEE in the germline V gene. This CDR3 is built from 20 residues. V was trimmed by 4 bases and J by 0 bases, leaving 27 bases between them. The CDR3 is CASSPRGGGFLDPSTDTQYF. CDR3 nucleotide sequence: TGTGCCAGCAGCCCAAGGGGCGGGGGCTTCCTTGACCCTAGCACAGATACGCAGTATTTT. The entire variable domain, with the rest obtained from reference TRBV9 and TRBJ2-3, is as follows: DSGVTQTPKHLITATGQRVTLRCSPRSGDLSVYWYQQSLDQGLQFLIQYYNGEERAKGNILERFSAQQFPDLHSELNLSSLELGDSALYFCASSPRGGGFLDPSTDTQYFGPGTRLTVL.